The 10 T cell receptor beta chains below all came from one sample that was sequenced in a study of blood T cell repertoires in COVID-19. Clones were sequenced by immunoSEQ multiplex PCR, and TCRdb holds only the in-frame ones, with some missing. The table lists over 300,000 clones, almost 90% of them singletons, with roughly 6.8% in the top ten. The specimen was peripheral blood. These TCRs come from a man aged 18 to 29 with active or convalescent COVID-19.

V and J are TRBV15 and TRBJ2-1; 7 bases are shared with TRBD2. V was clipped by 6 bases and J by 9 bases; unmatched bases: 8. The germline CDR1 and CDR2 sequences are LNHNV and YYDKDF (reference sequence). CDR3 size: 13 residues. The CDR3 DNA reads as TGTGCCACCAGGAGCGGGGTAAGAGGTGAGCAGTTCTTC. It specifies CATRSGVRGEQFF.

This clone has only one observation. The chain combines TRBV27 with TRBJ1-2; 7 bases map to TRBD1. Germline V gives CDR1 MNHEY, CDR2 SMNVEV (reference sequence). Trimming removed 3 bases from V and 4 bases from J; junction bases left unmatched: 2. The CDR3 runs to 13 residues. Written as DNA, the CDR3 is TGTGCCAGCAGTTTGACAGGGACCTATGGCTACACCTTC. Translated, it gives CASSLTGTYGYTF.

The chain uses TRBV6-5 and TRBJ2-7; 7 bases map to TRBD2. Germline V gene data show CDR1 as MNHEY and CDR2 as SVGAGI. This CDR3 spans 15 amino acids. The trim removed 4 bases at V and 3 bases at J, leaving 9 bases unmatched. The DNA for the CDR3 is TGTGCCAGCAGTTGGGACGGGACTACCAGCTACGAGCAGTACTTC. It specifies CASSWDGTTSYEQYF.

The rearrangement links TRBV25-1 to TRBJ2-7, with 7 bases fitting TRBD2. Germline values: CDR1 MGHDK, CDR2 SYGVNS. V lost 4 bases to trimming and J lost 3 bases; unmatched junction nucleotides: 6. This CDR3 comprises 14 residues. The CDR3, as DNA: TGTGCCAGCAGTGGTGGGGGGGTACGCTACGAGCAGTACTTC. This codes for CASSGGGVRYEQYF.

This chain links TRBV5-4 with TRBJ2-2; TRBD2 matches 9 bases. J gave up 6 bases and V 3 bases, and 9 bases lay outside the gene matches. CDR3 size: 16 residues. The germline gives CDR1 SGHNT, CDR2 YYREEE (reference sequence). As DNA, the CDR3 is TGTGCCAGCAGCTCGGGGAGCGGGAGGTCTGCCGGGGAGCTGTTTTTT. Its protein product is CASSSGSGRSAGELFF.

The V and J genes are TRBV4-3 and TRBJ2-3; 7 bases are a match to TRBD2. The germline gives CDR1 LGHNA, CDR2 YSLEER. J gave up 6 bases and V 0 bases, and 9 bases lay outside the gene matches. This CDR3 comprises 16 residues. CDR3 nucleotides: TGCGCCAGCAGCCAAGAATTTGGGGAGGGAGGGGATACGCAGTATTTT. It yields the protein CASSQEFGEGGDTQYF.

This chain joins TRBV11-3 and TRBJ2-2; 12 bases are shared with TRBD1. The CDR3 extends over 18 amino acids. Germline V CDR1 and CDR2: SGHNT, YENEEA. The ends lost 4 bases at V and 5 bases at J; junction bases unmatched: 11. CDR3 bases: TGTGCCAGCAGCTATGGCCAGGGACAGGGGGCGAGGACCGGGGAGCTGTTTTTT. Translation: CASSYGQGQGARTGELFF.

The rearrangement links TRBV9 to TRBJ2-7; TRBD2 agrees at 13 bases. Germline V gene sequence: CDR1 SGDLS, CDR2 YYNGEE. Trimming removed 3 bases from V and 6 bases from J; junction bases left unmatched: 18. The CDR3 loop spans 19 amino acids. The DNA of the CDR3 is TGTGCCAGCAGCGCGCCCCGACTAGCGGGAGGCCCCGTTTCTGCCGAGCAGTACTTC. Its translation is CASSAPRLAGGPVSAEQYF.

This chain uses TRBV6-5 with TRBJ2-3, with 8 bases lining up with TRBD2. The germline V gene encodes CDR1 MNHEY and CDR2 SVGAGI. This CDR3 spans 14 amino acids. Trimming removed 7 bases from V and 4 bases from J; junction bases left unmatched: 7. The CDR3 sequence is CASNIAGRADTQYF. The CDR3 DNA is TGTGCCAGCAACATAGCGGGACGCGCAGATACGCAGTATTTT.

The chain carries TRBV6-5 and TRBJ1-2; 9 nucleotides agree with TRBD1. Germline lookup yields CDR1 MNHEY and CDR2 SVGAGI. This CDR3 contains 15 residues. With 8 bases clipped from V and 4 bases from J, the junction kept 11 bases outside the gene matches. In nucleotides, the CDR3 is TGTGCCAGCGGGGACAGGGTTGGTGTAGGCTATGGCTACACCTTC. This sequence encodes CASGDRVGVGYGYTF.